The 7 T cell receptor beta chains below all came from one sample that was sequenced in a study of Ad26.COV2.S vaccination and SARS-CoV-2 variants. As for treatment: around 19 received Ad26.COV2.S at low or high dose, single or two shots; roughly five received placebo; per-sample allocation not given. Material that was analyzed had been drawn on day 63 after the first vaccine or placebo injection. Data came from immunoSEQ multiplex PCR; TCRdb stores just in-frame clones and leaves some out. The data show a few hundred thousand clones, roughly 85% seen once. The sequencing here drew on peripheral blood, taken in a trial of Ad26.COV2.S vaccine versus placebo. Every receptor here comes from a person aged 18-65 years who received the Ad26.COV2.S COVID-19 vaccine or a placebo.

This chain connects TRBV5-4 to TRBJ2-1; TRBD1 aligns across 10 bases. CDR1 SGHNT and CDR2 YYREEE come from the germline V gene (reference sequence). The V and J ends lost 8 bases and 9 bases, in that order; junction bases with no gene match: 14. The CDR3 loop spans 15 amino acids. DNA for the CDR3: TGTGCCAGTATCCCCCCCGGGACAGGGGTACGTGAGCAGTTCTTC. Residues: CASIPPGTGVREQFF.

This chain joins TRBV27 and TRBJ1-5, with TRBD1 matching over 8 bases. Germline V CDR1 and CDR2: MNHEY, SMNVEV (reference sequence). The CDR3 runs to 15 residues. With V trimmed by 2 bases and J by 6 bases, 6 bases remained unmatched. DNA of the CDR3: TGTGCCAGCAGTTTAATGGCAGGGGGCGTTCAGCCCCAGCATTTT. Its protein product is CASSLMAGGVQPQHF.

Remarks on this clone: Other nucleotide sequences from this sample produce the same CDR3. This chain links TRBV18 with TRBJ2-3; 7 nucleotides match TRBD2. J lost 9 bases, V lost 2 bases, and 5 bases had no gene match. This CDR3 comprises 13 residues. Germline CDR1 and CDR2: KGHSH and LQKENI. The CDR3 is CASSPAGVNTQYF. Written as DNA, the CDR3 is TGTGCCAGCTCACCAGCGGGAGTAAACACGCAGTATTTT.

The chain is built from TRBV7-2 and TRBJ1-1; D call uncertain. Looked up from germline, CDR1 is SGHTA and CDR2 is FQGNSA. The CDR3 spans 13 residues. Trimming stripped 5 bases from V and 6 bases from J, with 13 bases between. This CDR3 is CASSVHGEAEAFF. CDR3 nucleotide sequence: TGTGCCAGCAGCGTTCATGGGGAGGCTGAAGCTTTCTTT.

In this sample, this clone turned up once. The chain links TRBV3-1 (or the pseudogene TRBV3-2) to TRBJ2-5, with 8 bases identical to TRBD1. CDR3 length: 15 residues. V gave up 4 bases and J gave up 9 bases; unmatched junction bases: 13. Germline V gene data show CDR1 as LGHDT and CDR2 as YNNKEL (reference sequence). The CDR3 reads CASSPRRQGIGPQYF. CDR3 in DNA: TGTGCCAGCAGCCCCCGGCGACAGGGGATTGGGCCCCAGTACTTC.

The chain uses TRBV5-6 and TRBJ1-2, with D possibly TRBD1 on 6 matching bases. Trimming removed 5 bases at V and 4 bases at J, with 12 bases between. The CDR3 sequence is 13 residues long. Germline assignment: CDR1 SGHDT and CDR2 YYEEEE. Here the CDR3 DNA reads TGTGCCAGCAGACTCCGGGACACCTATGGCTACACCTTC. The encoded protein is CASRLRDTYGYTF.

The rearrangement joins TRBV5-8 to TRBJ2-2; D is unresolved. The germline V gene has CDR1 SGHTS and CDR2 YDEGEE. V shed 5 bases and J shed 0 bases, with 5 bases lying between them. This CDR3 region has 13 residues. The CDR3 reads CASRQPNTGELFF. CDR3 bases: TGTGCCAGCAGGCAGCCGAACACCGGGGAGCTGTTTTTT.